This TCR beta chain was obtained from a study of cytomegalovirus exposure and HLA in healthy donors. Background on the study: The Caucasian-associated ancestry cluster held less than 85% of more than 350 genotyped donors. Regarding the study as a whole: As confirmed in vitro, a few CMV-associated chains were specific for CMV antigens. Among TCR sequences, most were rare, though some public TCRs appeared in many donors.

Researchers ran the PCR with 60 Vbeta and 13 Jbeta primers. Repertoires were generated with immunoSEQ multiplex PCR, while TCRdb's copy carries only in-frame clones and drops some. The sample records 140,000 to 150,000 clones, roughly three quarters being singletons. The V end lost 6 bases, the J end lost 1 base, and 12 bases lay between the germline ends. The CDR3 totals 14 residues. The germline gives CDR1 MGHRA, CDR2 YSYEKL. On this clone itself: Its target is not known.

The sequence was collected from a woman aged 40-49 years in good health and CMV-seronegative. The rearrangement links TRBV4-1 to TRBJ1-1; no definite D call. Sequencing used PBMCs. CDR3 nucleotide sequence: TGCGCCAGCAGTCCCCAACAGCAGAACACTGAAGCTTTCTTT. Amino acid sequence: CASSPQQQNTEAFF.